This note documents a single T cell receptor beta chain sequence. Method: immunoSEQ multiplex PCR; TCRdb's copy keeps in-frame clones and lacks some. The sample consists of over 10,000 clones, around 87% of them appearing once. The sample originates from a study of blood T cell repertoires in COVID-19. Study information: The cDNA or gDNA used as material had been derived from T cells, B-cell-depleted T cells, or PBMCs.

The V end was cut by 7 bases, the J end by 2 bases, with 17 bases between. The germline gives CDR1 LNHDA, CDR2 SQIVND (reference sequence). This CDR3 is built from 15 residues. This receptor was taken from a human donor with active COVID-19. The donor label of this sample is uncertain. The chain is built from TRBV19 and TRBJ1-1; D is uncertain. Sequencing input: peripheral blood. The CDR3 loop is CASMESSRLNTEAFF. For the CDR3, the DNA is TGTGCCAGTATGGAGTCATCTAGACTTAACACTGAAGCTTTCTTT. Supplemented by reference TRBV19 and TRBJ1-1, the full variable domain reads DGGITQSPKYLFRKEGQNVTLSCEQNLNHDAMYWYRQDPGQGLRLIYYSQIVNDFQKGDIAEGYSVSREKKESFPLTVTSAQKNPTAFYLCASMESSRLNTEAFFGQGTRLTVV.